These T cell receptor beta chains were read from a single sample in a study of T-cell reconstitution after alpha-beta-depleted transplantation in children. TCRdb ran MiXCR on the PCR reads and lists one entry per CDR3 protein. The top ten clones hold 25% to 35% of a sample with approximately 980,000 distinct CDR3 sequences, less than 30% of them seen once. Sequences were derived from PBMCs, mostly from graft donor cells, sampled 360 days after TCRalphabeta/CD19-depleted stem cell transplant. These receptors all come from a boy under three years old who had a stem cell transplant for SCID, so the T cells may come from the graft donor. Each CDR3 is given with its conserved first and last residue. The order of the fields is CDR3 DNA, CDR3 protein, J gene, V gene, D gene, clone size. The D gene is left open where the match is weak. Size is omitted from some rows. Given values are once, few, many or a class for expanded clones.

TGTGCCAGCAGATCCCCAGGGGTTATTGGAAACACCATATATTTT,CASRSPGVIGNTIYF,TRBJ1-3,TRBV12-3/TRBV12-4,.,few
TGTGCCAGCACCCTGGGGCAGGGGGGTTACGAGCAGTACTTC,CASTLGQGGYEQYF,TRBJ2-7,TRBV28,.,few
TGTGCCAGTGGGACAGGCTACGAGCAGTACTTC,CASGTGYEQYF,TRBJ2-7,TRBV25-1,TRBD1,few
TGCAGCGCGGCGGGGGGAGAGTGCTACACCTTC,CSAAGGECYTF,TRBJ1-2,TRBV29-1,.,.
TGCAGTGCGACCGGGACAGGGCTAGGAGAAGCTTTCTTT,CSATGTGLGEAFF,TRBJ1-1,TRBV20-1,TRBD1,.
TGTGCCAGCACCCTAAGCAACTACCAAGAGACCCAGTACTTC,CASTLSNYQETQYF,TRBJ2-5,TRBV7-2,.,.
TGCGCCAGCAGCTTGAGGACAGGGGGGGTCACTGAAGCTTTCTTT,CASSLRTGGVTEAFF,TRBJ1-1,TRBV5-1,TRBD1,few
TGTGCCAGCAGCCAAGATAAAACAGGGGCGGGTGAAAAACTGTTTTTT,CASSQDKTGAGEKLFF,TRBJ1-4,TRBV4-2,TRBD1,.
TGTGCCAGCAGCTTAGCCAGAGCGGGGGGGCGGGAGACCCAGTACTTC,CASSLARAGGRETQYF,TRBJ2-5,TRBV7-2,TRBD2,.
TGTGCCAGCAGCCTAAGGGCGGGGCTCTCCTACGAGCAGTACTTC,CASSLRAGLSYEQYF,TRBJ2-7,TRBV4-2,.,once
TGCAGCGTTCGGCGGGGGTATGGCACAGATACGCAGTATTTT,CSVRRGYGTDTQYF,TRBJ2-3,TRBV29-1,TRBD2,.
TGTGCCAGCAGTTTAGTCGGGCGGGGGGGCACAGATACGCAGTATTTT,CASSLVGRGGTDTQYF,TRBJ2-3,TRBV12-3/TRBV12-4,TRBD2,.
TGCGCCAGCAGCTTGGTGCGGGGTCAAGGGACCCAGTACTTC,CASSLVRGQGTQYF,TRBJ2-5,TRBV5-1,.,.
TGCAGTGCCCGAGGGGCCGGGACACCGAACACCGGGGAGCTGTTTTTT,CSARGAGTPNTGELFF,TRBJ2-2,TRBV20-1,.,.
TGTGCCAGCAGCTTAGAATATGCTTTCTTT,CASSLEYAFF,TRBJ1-1,TRBV7-9,.,few
TGTGCCAGCAGGTATACTAGCTCCGGGGAGCAGTACTTC,CASRYTSSGEQYF,TRBJ2-7,TRBV6-5,.,.
TGTGCCAGCAGTTTAGGGACTAGCGGGGGGGAGGATACGCAGTATTTT,CASSLGTSGGEDTQYF,TRBJ2-3,TRBV12-3/TRBV12-4,TRBD2,few
TGTGCCAGCAGCTTAGTCTCTAGCGGGGGATCCGGGGAGCTGTTTTTT,CASSLVSSGGSGELFF,TRBJ2-2,TRBV7-8,TRBD2,.
TGTGCCAGCAGTTTCGATTCGGGACAGAACACTGAAGCTTTCTTT,CASSFDSGQNTEAFF,TRBJ1-1,TRBV6-5,.,.
TGTGCCAGCAGCGCCACAGGGTGGGCGAACACCGGGGAGCTGTTTTTT,CASSATGWANTGELFF,TRBJ2-2,TRBV7-2,.,.
TGTGCCATCAGTGATACGAGGGTCGGATACGAGCAGTACTTC,CAISDTRVGYEQYF,TRBJ2-7,TRBV10-3,.,few
TGTGCCAGCAGCTTAGCGGCTAGTTGGATTAGCTCCTACGAGCAGTACTTC,CASSLAASWISSYEQYF,TRBJ2-7,TRBV7-2,.,few
TGTGCCTGGAGTGCCGATCGGGACACTGAAGCTTTCTTT,CAWSADRDTEAFF,TRBJ1-1,TRBV30,.,.
TGTGCCACCAGTGATTCGGACAGGGGGGCCCTCGGCTACACCTTC,CATSDSDRGALGYTF,TRBJ1-2,TRBV24-1,TRBD1,few
TGCAGCGTTCTCGGGCGGGGGCGCGACACCGGGGAGCTGTTTTTT,CSVLGRGRDTGELFF,TRBJ2-2,TRBV29-1,.,few
TGTGCCAGCAACCCAGAAGCAGGGGATGAAGCTTTCTTT,CASNPEAGDEAFF,TRBJ1-1,TRBV7-9,.,.
TGCAGCGTCAGGCCTAGACTAGCGAGAGACAATGAGCAGTTCTTC,CSVRPRLARDNEQFF,TRBJ2-1,TRBV29-1,TRBD2,.